This T cell receptor beta chain was observed in a study of shared clonotypes between healthy human individuals. Measured with immunoSEQ multiplex PCR; TCRdb has only the in-frame clones, and not every one. The table shows over a million clones, with more than 75% occurring only once. The CDR3 has 17 amino acids. V and J are TRBV12-2 and TRBJ2-7; the table names TRBD1, a call not compared with the DNA. TRBV12-2 is a pseudogene. The TCR comes from a man in his late teens or twenties in good health. Some clones in this sample may be carry-over from other donors' samples. The specimen was memory CD4+ T cells from PBMCs. Described subset: CD45RA-negative fraction. This CDR3 reads CASRLGGRATLLREQYF. The CDR3 nucleotides are TGTGCAAGTCGCTTAGGAGGCAGGGCGACCCTCCTGAGGGAGCAGTACTTC.